One sample yielded the 5 T cell receptor beta chains listed below, sequenced in a study of cytotoxic CD8 clonotypes in ibrutinib-treated CLL. TCRdb keeps only in-frame clones here, not all; method: immunoSEQ multiplex PCR. This table holds over 110,000 clones, around 93% found once. Sequenced material: PBMCs, taken after 12 months of ibrutinib treatment. The receptors here all came from a human donor with chronic lymphocytic leukemia.

This rearrangement joins TRBV7-2 to TRBJ2-5, with D possibly TRBD1 on 5 matching bases. V shed 5 bases and J shed 2 bases, with 15 bases lying between them. Per the germline V gene, CDR1 is SGHTA and CDR2 is FQGNSA. This CDR3 contains 15 residues. CDR3 coding DNA: TGTGCCAGCAGCGATTGGACATTTGAACAAGAGACCCAGTACTTC. This encodes CASSDWTFEQETQYF.

This chain connects TRBV14 to TRBJ1-4; 7 bases agree with TRBD1. V shed 0 bases, J shed 7 bases, and the junction held 11 bases outside the gene matches. The V gene's germline CDR1 is SGHDN and CDR2 FVKESK. The CDR3 contains 17 residues. The CDR3 loop is CASSQDKGQVGGEKLFF. CDR3 DNA: TGTGCCAGCAGCCAAGATAAAGGACAGGTTGGCGGTGAAAAACTGTTTTTT.

The V and J genes are TRBV27 and TRBJ2-3; 9 bases are shared with TRBD2. Germline CDR1 is MNHEY and CDR2 is SMNVEV (reference sequence). The CDR3 totals 15 residues. V shed 6 bases, J shed 2 bases, and the junction held 6 bases outside the gene matches. The CDR3, as DNA: TGTGCCAGCAGGTTCGCTAGCGGGAACACAGATACGCAGTATTTT. The encoded protein is CASRFASGNTDTQYF.

This rearrangement joins TRBV4-3 to TRBJ2-7; the match to TRBD1 covers 8 bases. Germline loops: CDR1 LGHNA, CDR2 YSLEER. Trimming cost V 1 base and J 2 bases; bases outside gene matches: 7. This CDR3 spans 16 amino acids. The CDR3 loop reads CASSQGSQGATYEQYF. Here the CDR3 DNA reads TGCGCCAGCAGCCAAGGTTCGCAGGGGGCCACCTACGAGCAGTACTTC.

The V gene is TRBV7-2, the J gene TRBJ1-2; D not certain. Germline V gene data show CDR1 as SGHTA and CDR2 as FQGNSA. Trimming left V 5 bases short and J 0 bases short, with 16 bases between. The CDR3 is 16 residues long. The CDR3 region is CASSPWGFGTNYGYTF. Written as DNA, the CDR3 is TGTGCCAGCAGCCCATGGGGTTTCGGGACTAACTATGGCTACACCTTC.